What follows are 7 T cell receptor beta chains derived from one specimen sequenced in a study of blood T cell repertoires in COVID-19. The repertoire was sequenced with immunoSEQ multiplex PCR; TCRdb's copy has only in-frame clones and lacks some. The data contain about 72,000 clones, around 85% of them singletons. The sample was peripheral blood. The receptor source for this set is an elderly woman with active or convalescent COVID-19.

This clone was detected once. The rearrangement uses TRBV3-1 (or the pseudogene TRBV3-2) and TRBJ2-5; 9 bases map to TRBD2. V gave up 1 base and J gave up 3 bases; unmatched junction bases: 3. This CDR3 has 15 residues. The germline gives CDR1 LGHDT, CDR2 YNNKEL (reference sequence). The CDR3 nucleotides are TGTGCCAGCAGCCAAGGGACTAGCGAGGAAGAGACCCAGTACTTC. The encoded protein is CASSQGTSEEETQYF.

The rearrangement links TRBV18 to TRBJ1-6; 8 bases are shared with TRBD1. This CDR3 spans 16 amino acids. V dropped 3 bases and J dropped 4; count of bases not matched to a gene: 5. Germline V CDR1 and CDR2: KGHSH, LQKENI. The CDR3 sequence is CASSPGNRGYNSPLHF. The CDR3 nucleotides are TGTGCCAGCTCACCGGGGAACAGGGGGTATAATTCACCCCTCCACTTT.

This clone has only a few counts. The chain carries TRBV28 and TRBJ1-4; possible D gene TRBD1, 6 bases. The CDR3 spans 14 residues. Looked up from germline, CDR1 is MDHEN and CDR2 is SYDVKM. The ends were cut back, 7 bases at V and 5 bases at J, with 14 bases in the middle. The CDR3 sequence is CASNLYRENEKLFF. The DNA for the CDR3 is TGTGCCAGCAACCTCTACAGGGAGAATGAAAAACTGTTTTTT.

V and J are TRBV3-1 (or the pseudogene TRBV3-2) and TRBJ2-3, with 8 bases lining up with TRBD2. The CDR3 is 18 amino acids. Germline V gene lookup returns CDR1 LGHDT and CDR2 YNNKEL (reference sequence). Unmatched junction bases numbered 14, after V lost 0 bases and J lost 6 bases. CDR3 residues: CASSQEGRGASDWDTQYF. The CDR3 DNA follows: TGTGCCAGCAGCCAAGAAGGGCGGGGGGCTTCAGATTGGGATACGCAGTATTTT.

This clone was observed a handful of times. The CDR3 sequence: CASSYVPGQGNQPQHF. The CDR3 DNA reads TGTGCCAGCAGTTACGTACCGGGACAGGGGAATCAGCCCCAGCATTTT. The chain has TRBV6-2 or TRBV6-3 and TRBJ1-5; 10 nucleotides line up with TRBD1. CDR1 is MNHEY, CDR2 SVGEGT, per germline. This CDR3 spans 16 amino acids. Trimming removed 2 bases from V and 4 bases from J; junction bases left unmatched: 5.

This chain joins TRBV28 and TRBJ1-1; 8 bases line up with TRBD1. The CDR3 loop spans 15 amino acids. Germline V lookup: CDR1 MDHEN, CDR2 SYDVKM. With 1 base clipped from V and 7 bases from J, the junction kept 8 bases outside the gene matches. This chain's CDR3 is CASSLSDRVTVEAFF. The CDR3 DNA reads TGTGCCAGCAGTTTATCGGACAGGGTCACAGTTGAAGCTTTCTTT.

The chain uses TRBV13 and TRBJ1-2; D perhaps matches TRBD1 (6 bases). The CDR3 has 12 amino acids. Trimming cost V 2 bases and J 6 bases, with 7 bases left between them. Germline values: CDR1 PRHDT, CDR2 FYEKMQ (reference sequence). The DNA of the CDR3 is TGTGCCAGCAGCTTATCAGGGGATGGCTACACCTTC. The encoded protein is CASSLSGDGYTF.